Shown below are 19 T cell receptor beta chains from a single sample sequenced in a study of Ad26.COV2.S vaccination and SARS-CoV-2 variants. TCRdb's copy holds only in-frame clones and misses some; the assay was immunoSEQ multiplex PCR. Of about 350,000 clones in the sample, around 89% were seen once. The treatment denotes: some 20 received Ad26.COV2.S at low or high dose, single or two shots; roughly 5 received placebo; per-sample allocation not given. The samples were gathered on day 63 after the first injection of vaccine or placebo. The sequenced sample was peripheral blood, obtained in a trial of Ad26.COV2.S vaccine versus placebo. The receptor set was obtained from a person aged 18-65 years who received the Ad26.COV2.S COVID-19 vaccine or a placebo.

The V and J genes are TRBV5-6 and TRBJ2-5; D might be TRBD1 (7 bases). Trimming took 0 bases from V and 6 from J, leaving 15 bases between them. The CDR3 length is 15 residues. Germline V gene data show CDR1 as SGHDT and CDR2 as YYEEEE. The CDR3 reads CASSLAGGNLKTQYF. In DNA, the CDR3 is TGTGCCAGCAGCTTGGCAGGGGGGAATTTAAAGACCCAGTACTTC. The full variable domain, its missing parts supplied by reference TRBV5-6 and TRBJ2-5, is DAGVTQSPTHLIKTRGQQVTLRCSPKSGHDTVSWYQQALGQGPQFIFQYYEEEERQRGNFPDRFSGHQFPNYSSELNVNALLLGDSALYLCASSLAGGNLKTQYFGPGTRLLVL.

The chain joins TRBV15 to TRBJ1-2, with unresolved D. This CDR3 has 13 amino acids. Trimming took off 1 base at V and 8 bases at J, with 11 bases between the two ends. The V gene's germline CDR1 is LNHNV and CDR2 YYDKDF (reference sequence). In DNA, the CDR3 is TGTGCCACCAGCAGAGTTCAAGTGGGGGGCTACACCTTC. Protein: CATSRVQVGGYTF. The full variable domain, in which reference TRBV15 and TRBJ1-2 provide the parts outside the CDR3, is DAMVIQNPRYQVTQFGKPVTLSCSQTLNHNVMYWYQQKSSQAPKLLFHYYDKDFNNEADTPDNFQSRRPNTSFCFLDIRSPGLGDTAMYLCATSRVQVGGYTFGSGTRLTVV.

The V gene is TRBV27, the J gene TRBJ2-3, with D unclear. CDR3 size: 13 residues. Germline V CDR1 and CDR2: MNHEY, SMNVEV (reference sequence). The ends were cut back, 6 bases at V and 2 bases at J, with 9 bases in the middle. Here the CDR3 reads CASSPHPTDTQYF. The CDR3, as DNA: TGTGCCAGCAGCCCACACCCCACAGATACGCAGTATTTT.

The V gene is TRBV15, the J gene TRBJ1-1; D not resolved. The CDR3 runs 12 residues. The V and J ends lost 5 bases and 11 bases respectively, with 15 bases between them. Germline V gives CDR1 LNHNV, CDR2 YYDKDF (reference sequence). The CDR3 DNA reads TGTGCCACCAGCTCTTCCCTAAGTACGGCTTTCTTT. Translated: CATSSSLSTAFF.

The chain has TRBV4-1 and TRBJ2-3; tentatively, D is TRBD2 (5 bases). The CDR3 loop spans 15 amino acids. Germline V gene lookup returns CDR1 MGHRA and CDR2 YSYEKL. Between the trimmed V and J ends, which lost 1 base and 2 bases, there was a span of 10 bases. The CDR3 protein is CASSQGLASTDTQYF. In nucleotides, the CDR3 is TGCGCCAGCAGCCAAGGGCTAGCTTCCACAGATACGCAGTATTTT.

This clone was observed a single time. The CDR3 sequence: CASSGLGTSGTNHPTDTQYF. CDR3 in DNA: TGTGCCAGCAGCGGCCTTGGGACTAGCGGGACCAACCACCCCACAGATACGCAGTATTTT. V and J are TRBV9 and TRBJ2-3; 13 bases are a match to TRBD2. The CDR3 covers 20 residues. Germline CDR1 SGDLS, CDR2 YYNGEE. V lost 3 bases and J lost 2; bases outside the gene matches: 15. The variable domain in full, completed from reference TRBV9 and TRBJ2-3, reads DSGVTQTPKHLITATGQRVTLRCSPRSGDLSVYWYQQSLDQGLQFLIQYYNGEERAKGNILERFSAQQFPDLHSELNLSSLELGDSALYFCASSGLGTSGTNHPTDTQYFGPGTRLTVL.

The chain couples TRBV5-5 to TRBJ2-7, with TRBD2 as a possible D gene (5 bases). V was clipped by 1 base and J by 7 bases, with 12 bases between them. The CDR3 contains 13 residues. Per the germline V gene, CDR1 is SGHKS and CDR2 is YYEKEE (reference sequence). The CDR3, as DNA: TGTGCCAGCAGCTTGACCGGGGATAGTGAGCAGTACTTC. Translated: CASSLTGDSEQYF.

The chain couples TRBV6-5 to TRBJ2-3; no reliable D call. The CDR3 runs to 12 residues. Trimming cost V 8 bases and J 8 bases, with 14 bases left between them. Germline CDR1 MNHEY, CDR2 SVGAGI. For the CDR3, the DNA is TGTGCCAGCGGTCTTGCCCAAGCTACGCAGTATTTT. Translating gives CASGLAQATQYF.

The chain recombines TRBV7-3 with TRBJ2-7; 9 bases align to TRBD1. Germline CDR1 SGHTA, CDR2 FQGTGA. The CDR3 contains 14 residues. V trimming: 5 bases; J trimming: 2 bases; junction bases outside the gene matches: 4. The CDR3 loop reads CASSLTGGTYEQYF. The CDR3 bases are TGTGCCAGCAGCCTGACAGGGGGAACCTACGAGCAGTACTTC.

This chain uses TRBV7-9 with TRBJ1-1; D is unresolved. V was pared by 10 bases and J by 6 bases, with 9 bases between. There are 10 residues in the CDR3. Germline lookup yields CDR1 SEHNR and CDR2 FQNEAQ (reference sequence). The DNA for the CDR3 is TGTGCCACTAAGGACGCTGAAGCTTTCTTT. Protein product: CATKDAEAFF.

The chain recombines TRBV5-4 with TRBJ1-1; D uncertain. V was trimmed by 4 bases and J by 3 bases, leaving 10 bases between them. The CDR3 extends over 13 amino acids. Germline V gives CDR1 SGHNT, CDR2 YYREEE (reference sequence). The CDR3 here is CASSRIKDTEAFF. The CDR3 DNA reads TGTGCCAGCAGCCGGATTAAAGACACTGAAGCTTTCTTT. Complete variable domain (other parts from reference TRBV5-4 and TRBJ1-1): ETGVTQSPTHLIKTRGQQVTLRCSSQSGHNTVSWYQQALGQGPQFIFQYYREEENGRGNFPPRFSGLQFPNYSSELNVNALELDDSALYLCASSRIKDTEAFFGQGTRLTVV.

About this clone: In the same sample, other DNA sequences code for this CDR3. CDR3 DNA sequence: TGTGCCAGCAATGATGAGGGGACTGAAGCTTTCTTT. This translates into CASNDEGTEAFF. The chain is built from TRBV2 and TRBJ1-1; tentatively, D is TRBD1 (5 bases). Germline V gene lookup returns CDR1 SNHLY and CDR2 FYNNEI. The CDR3 runs 12 residues. V lost 7 bases and J 5 bases, leaving 11 bases between the germline ends.

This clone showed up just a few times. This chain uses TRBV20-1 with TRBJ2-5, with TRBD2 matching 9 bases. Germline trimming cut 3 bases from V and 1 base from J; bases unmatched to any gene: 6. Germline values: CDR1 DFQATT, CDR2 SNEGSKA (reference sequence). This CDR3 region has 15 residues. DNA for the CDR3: TGCAGTGCTAGTCCGGTAGCGGGGGTCCAAGAGACCCAGTACTTC. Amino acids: CSASPVAGVQETQYF.

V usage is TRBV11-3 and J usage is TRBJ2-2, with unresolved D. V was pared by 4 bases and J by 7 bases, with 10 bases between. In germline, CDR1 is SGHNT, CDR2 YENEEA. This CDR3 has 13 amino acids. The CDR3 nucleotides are TGTGCCAGCAGCTCGATACTGGGCGGGGAGCTGTTTTTT. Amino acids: CASSSILGGELFF.

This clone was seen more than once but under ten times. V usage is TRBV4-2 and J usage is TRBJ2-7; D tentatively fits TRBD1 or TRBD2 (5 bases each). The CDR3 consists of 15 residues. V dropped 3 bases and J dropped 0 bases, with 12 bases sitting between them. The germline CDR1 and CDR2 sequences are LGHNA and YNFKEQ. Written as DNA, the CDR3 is TGTGCCAGCAGCCAGATATCAGGGAGCTCCTACGAGCAGTACTTC. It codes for CASSQISGSSYEQYF.

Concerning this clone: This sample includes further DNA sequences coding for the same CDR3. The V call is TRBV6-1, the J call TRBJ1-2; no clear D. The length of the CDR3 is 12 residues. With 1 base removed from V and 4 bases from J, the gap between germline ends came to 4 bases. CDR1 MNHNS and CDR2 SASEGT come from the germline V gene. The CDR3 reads CASSEGPYGYTF. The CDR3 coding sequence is TGTGCCAGCAGTGAAGGTCCCTATGGCTACACCTTC.

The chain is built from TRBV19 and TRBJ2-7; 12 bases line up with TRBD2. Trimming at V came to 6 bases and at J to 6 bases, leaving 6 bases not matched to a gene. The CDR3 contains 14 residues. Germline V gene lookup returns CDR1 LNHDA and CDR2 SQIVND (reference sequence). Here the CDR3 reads CASSPSGRGGEQYF. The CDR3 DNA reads TGTGCCAGTAGCCCTAGCGGGAGGGGGGGCGAGCAGTACTTC.

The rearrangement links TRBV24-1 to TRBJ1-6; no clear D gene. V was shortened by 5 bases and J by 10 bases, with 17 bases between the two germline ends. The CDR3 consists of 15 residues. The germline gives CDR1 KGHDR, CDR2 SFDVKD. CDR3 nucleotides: TGTGCCACCAGTGCCGTCCGCGGCGATGGGTCACCCCTCCACTTT. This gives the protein CATSAVRGDGSPLHF.

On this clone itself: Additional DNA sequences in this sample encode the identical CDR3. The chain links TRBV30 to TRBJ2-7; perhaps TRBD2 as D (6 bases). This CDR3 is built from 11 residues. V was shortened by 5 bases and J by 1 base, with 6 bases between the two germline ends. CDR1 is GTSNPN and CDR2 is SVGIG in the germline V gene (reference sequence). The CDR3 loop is CAWGGSYEQYF. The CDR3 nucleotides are TGTGCCTGGGGAGGGTCCTACGAGCAGTACTTC.